This passage covers 8 T cell receptor beta chains from one sample sequenced in a study of blood T cells in healthy people across ages. Alongside a J-beta primer mix, a sample-barcoded 5' primer served in a second PCR lasting about 6 to 11 cycles. TCRdb analysed the 5' RACE reads with MiXCR anew, one entry per CDR3 protein. Among some 1.5 million distinct CDR3 sequences, approximately 30% were seen once, and the ten largest hold less than 9.5%. The sample comprised blood. These receptor sequences come from a young woman in good health.

This clonotype came up a few times. The V call is TRBV6-5, the J call TRBJ1-5; D remains ambiguous. Per germline, CDR1 MNHEY and CDR2 SVGAGI. This CDR3 is built from 15 residues. V lost 6 bases to trimming and J lost 0 bases, with 12 bases between them. The CDR3 region is CASSGGRSSNQPQHF. CDR3 sequence (DNA): TGTGCCAGCAGCGGAGGCAGGTCTAGCAATCAGCCCCAGCATTTT.

The chain combines TRBV5-1 with TRBJ2-2; the D gene is possibly TRBD2 (6 bases). Deletions cut 4 bases from V and 1 base from J, with 11 bases between. CDR1 and CDR2 (germline): SGHRS, YFSETQ. The CDR3 runs to 15 residues. The CDR3 is CASSRTNGNTGELFF. CDR3 sequence (DNA): TGCGCCAGCAGCCGGACTAACGGGAACACCGGGGAGCTGTTTTTT.

The chain is built from TRBV27 and TRBJ1-4; maybe TRBD1 (6 bases). V was shortened by 5 bases and J by 3 bases, with 13 bases between the two germline ends. Germline values: CDR1 MNHEY, CDR2 SMNVEV (reference sequence). The CDR3 is 15 amino acids. CDR3 in DNA: TGTGCCAGCAGTCAAAGACAGGCTCCTAATGAAAAACTGTTTTTT. Translation: CASSQRQAPNEKLFF. Variable domain in full (rest from reference TRBV27 and TRBJ1-4): EAQVTQNPRYLITVTGKKLTVTCSQNMNHEYMSWYRQDPGLGLRQIYYSMNVEVTDKGDVPEGYKVSRKEKRNFPLILESPSPNQTSLYFCASSQRQAPNEKLFFGSGTQLSVL.

This sequence joins TRBV13 and TRBJ2-1; the D gene is possibly TRBD2 (6 bases). There are 16 residues in the CDR3. Germline CDR1 reads PRHDT; CDR2 reads FYEKMQ (reference sequence). V was pared by 0 bases and J by 3 bases, with 12 bases between. The CDR3 DNA reads as TGTGCCAGCAGCTTAGGCGGCCTAGCGTACTACAATGAGCAGTTCTTC. This gives the protein CASSLGGLAYYNEQFF.

The chain employs TRBV6-6 and TRBJ2-3; possibly TRBD1 for D (5 bases). V lost 7 bases and J 4 bases, leaving 12 bases between the germline ends. This CDR3 is built from 13 residues. CDR1 is MNHNY and CDR2 is SVGAGI in the germline V gene (reference sequence). CDR3 coding DNA: TGTGCCAGCAAGGGGTCCCGGCCAGATACGCAGTATTTT. As protein: CASKGSRPDTQYF.

The chain couples TRBV2 to TRBJ1-1; the D is unclear. The CDR3 has 13 residues. Germline-derived CDR1 and CDR2 are SNHLY and FYNNEI. Trimming took off 2 bases at V and 1 base at J, with 5 bases between the two ends. CDR3 sequence: CASSERPNTEAFF. The CDR3, as DNA: TGTGCCAGCAGTGAACGCCCGAACACTGAAGCTTTCTTT.

Concerning this clonotype: A much larger clone lies a single base off, so this may be a read error. The J gene is TRBJ2-1, the V gene TRBV29-1, with D maybe TRBD1 (5 bases). Germline CDR1 and CDR2: SQVTM and ANQGSEA. This CDR3 contains 14 residues. Trimming took off 4 bases at V and 10 bases at J, with 20 bases between the two ends. This CDR3 reads CSVVRLKGSYEQFF. The DNA for the CDR3 is TGCAGCGTTGTGAGGCTCAAGGGGTCTTACGAGCAGTTCTTC.

This clonotype was seen at least ten times. The chain joins TRBV5-1 to TRBJ1-2; TRBD1 is a possible D gene (5 bases). Per germline, CDR1 SGHRS and CDR2 YFSETQ. Trimming cost V 0 bases and J 1 base, with 10 bases left between them. This CDR3 has 15 amino acids. DNA for the CDR3: TGCGCCAGCAGCTTGGGGCCAGGGATTAACTATGGCTACACCTTC. This encodes CASSLGPGINYGYTF.